This TCR beta chain was captured by sequencing in a study of regulatory T cells in long-lasting Graves disease. Whole-study context: With positive TSH receptor antibodies and over 5 years of antithyroid drugs, Graves' disease was considered persistent.

A word on this clonotype: Its cognate antigen is unknown.

Trimming cost V 5 bases and J 4 bases, with 17 bases left between them. CDR3 length: 15 residues. Germline values: CDR1 MNHEY, CDR2 SVGEGT. Time point described: persistent/refractory GD, antithyroid drugs over 5 years with positive TRAb. PBMC RNA was the source of the TCR library. Study-level points and caveats: Thyroid tissue was not sampled; only peripheral blood was. Persistent Graves' cases showed lower TCR diversity than newly diagnosed cases. Among samples with persistent disease, TRBV28, TRBJ1-2 and TRBJ2-5 were favored.

Libraries of TCR beta came from iRepertoire HTBI primers plus Arm-PCR of CDR3 regions. Each CDR3 protein gets one entry after TCRdb re-called the multiplex PCR reads with MiXCR. The table lists under 450,000 distinct CDR3 sequences, 23% of them singletons. The input for sequencing was peripheral blood mononuclear cells (PBMCs), taken when the disease was refractory, from a patient treated with antithyroid drugs. The chain joins TRBV6-2 or TRBV6-3 to TRBJ1-2; D is possibly TRBD1 (5 bases). The TCR sequence derives from a female donor with Graves disease. This CDR3 reads CASSRAGTLGYGYTF. CDR3 bases: TGTGCCAGCAGTCGCGCGGGGACCTTGGGCTATGGCTACACCTTC.